This T cell receptor beta chain was found in a study of blood T cell repertoires in COVID-19 (dated by TCRdb to the early 2020s). Regarding the complete study: Samples from collaborators originated in the United States, Italy and Spain and spanned both the acute and convalescent phases of COVID-19. The sample metadata nearly always contained a de-identified subject ID, COVID-19 status, age in years and sex. Where available, HLA class I and class II types were obtained from metadata supplied by the sample provider rather than from assay-based typing. The repertoires were released in a freely available public database intended as a resource for research on the immune response to SARS-CoV-2. The material from the prospective study consisted of cDNA or gDNA derived from T cells, B-cell-depleted T cells, or PBMCs. Samples came from the ongoing ImmuneRACE study (first 160 participants) plus 1,254 subjects from 6 global collaborators. Deeply sampled blood TCRbeta repertoires from subjects exposed to, actively infected with, or recovered from COVID-19 were included in the dataset.

Paper-wide results and their limitations: Clinical and demographic metadata were provided uncurated, with the amount varying by source and participant.

One collaborating source in Seattle enrolled patients during active infection and followed them longitudinally through the course of disease. Collaborating institutions collected whole blood in K2EDTA tubes following their own protocols. For TCRbeta analysis, collaborators shipped samples in one of three forms: frozen whole blood, isolated PBMCs, or DNA extracted from either of those sample types. The immunoSEQ Assay, a bias-controlled multiplex PCR, was used to amplify TCRbeta CDR3 regions from genomic DNA. Under the source paper's analysis protocol: The number of nucleated cells in each sample was estimated from the amplification of reference gene primers within the assay. Sequence reads were collapsed and filtered to measure the absolute abundance of every unique TCRbeta CDR3 rearrangement. Productive Simpson clonality was computed per sample as the square root of Simpson's diversity index over productive rearrangements. The clones in this table, taken by TCRdb from immuneACCESS, are in-frame only. Not every clone is retained; where verified, under half of the shortfall comes from an unresolved V gene, and the cause of the rest is unknown. The V and J calls and clone size were taken over from that table, and D and trimming were inferred from the DNA. For this sample there are about 130,000 clones; roughly 86% appear just once. Around 10% of the sample is in the top ten clones.

A word on this clone: Its antigen is still unknown. No much larger clone is present one base from it, and per-base qualities are unavailable.

This clonotype was sampled from a woman aged 70-85 years with COVID-19, enrolled during active disease. The sequenced material came from peripheral blood.

The nucleotide sequence is TGCGCCAGCAGCCGATTAAATACCCCGGGAGCTAAATTGGAGACCCAGTACTTC. This translates into CASSRLNTPGAKLETQYF. The chain was built from TRBV4-1 and TRBJ2-5; TRBD2 might be the D gene, on 6 matching bases. Including cysteine and phenylalanine, the CDR3 has 18 amino acids. CDR3 DNA only is kept here, 54 bases in frame from base 1. V and J are truncated by 4 bases and 5 bases respectively, leaving an intervening sequence of 26 bases. Based on the germline V gene, the CDR1 and CDR2 sequences are MGHRA and YSYEKL.